This TCR beta chain was recorded in a study of T cell repertoires in cytomegalovirus infection. TCRdb redid the calling of the reads with MiXCR, one entry per CDR3 protein. This table holds more than 250,000 distinct CDR3 sequences, around 25% found once. The V end was cut by 2 bases, the J end by 0 bases, with 14 bases between. The V gene's germline CDR1 is GTSNPN and CDR2 SVGIG (reference sequence). There are 16 residues in the CDR3. Concerning this clonotype: The antigen is unknown.

The chain employs TRBV30 and TRBJ2-1; TRBD1 or TRBD2 may be the D gene (6 bases each). The sequence derives from a human donor in good health (CMV status not recorded). Some clones in this sample may be carry-over from other donors' samples. The specimen comprised cultured PBMCs, sampled from culture after CMV antigen stimulation. Here the CDR3 DNA reads TGTGCCTGGAGTTCAGGGGAGGCGAGCTCCTACAATGAGCAGTTCTTC. Translating it yields CAWSSGEASSYNEQFF.